This TCR beta chain is from a study of T cell responses to AZD1222 COVID-19 vaccine. Some clones are missing from TCRdb's copy, which holds only in-frame ones; the method was immunoSEQ multiplex PCR. Among over 90,000 clones listed, around 91% were seen once. This CDR3 has 14 residues. Per germline, CDR1 MDHEN and CDR2 SYDVKM. Trimming took 2 bases from V and 5 from J, leaving 13 bases between them. Whole-study results and caveats: Only 5 or 6 people who got AZD1222 tested seropositive at baseline.

Worth noting for this clone: Its specificity is not known.

J is TRBJ2-7 and V is TRBV28; tentatively, D is TRBD2 (6 bases). This receptor was obtained from an adult in good health. The material was peripheral blood, obtained on day 0 of AZD1222 vaccination. CDR3 amino acids: CASSLGLATHEQYF. The CDR3 DNA reads as TGTGCCAGCAGTTTAGGGCTAGCGACCCACGAGCAGTACTTC.